This T cell receptor beta chain is drawn from a study of blood T cells in healthy people across ages. It was with a sample-barcoded 5' primer and a J-beta primer mix that a second PCR of about 6 to 12 cycles was run. TCRdb re-analysed the 5' RACE reads in MiXCR, keeping a single row per CDR3 protein. The data show 1.5 million or so distinct CDR3 sequences, 35% to 45% seen once. This TCR was recovered from a woman aged 18 to 35 in good health. Sequenced input: blood.

Here the CDR3 reads CASSLVGLATYNEQFF. CDR3 sequence (DNA): TGTGCCAGCAGCTTAGTGGGACTAGCGACCTACAATGAGCAGTTCTTC. The V gene is TRBV7-2, the J gene TRBJ2-1; the match to TRBD2 covers 10 bases. Germline V gene data show CDR1 as SGHTA and CDR2 as FQGNSA. V was clipped by 1 base and J by 2 bases; unmatched bases: 2. The CDR3 has 16 amino acids.